Below are 13 T cell receptor beta chains sequenced from a single sample in a study of T cells in Graves' hyperthyroidism and ophthalmopathy. It was RNA transcripts that yielded the amplified TCR beta CDR3 regions. An initial round of RT-PCR targeting the TCR CDR3 relied on the HTBI primer set. TCRdb reanalysed the multiplex PCR reads using MiXCR and keeps one entry per CDR3 protein. The sample lists more than 500,000 distinct CDR3 sequences; 46% were seen once. Input material: peripheral blood or thyroid tissue (not recorded which). The origin of the receptors is an adult woman with Graves' disease, either hyperthyroidism or ophthalmopathy (not recorded which).

The rearrangement links TRBV7-2 to TRBJ2-3; tentative D call: TRBD2 (6 bases). There are 16 residues in the CDR3. Trimming left V 2 bases short and J 0 bases short, with 12 bases between. CDR1 and CDR2 (germline): SGHTA, FQGNSA. The CDR3 DNA reads as TGTGCCAGCAGCTTATTGGCGGGAAGTAGCACAGATACGCAGTATTTT. Protein product: CASSLLAGSSTDTQYF. Supplemented by reference TRBV7-2 and TRBJ2-3, the full variable domain reads GAGVSQSPSNKVTEKGKDVELRCDPISGHTALYWYRQSLGQGLEFLIYFQGNSAPDKSGLPSDRFSAERTGGSVSTLTIQRTQQEDSAVYLCASSLLAGSSTDTQYFGPGTRLTVL.

The chain has TRBV7-9 and TRBJ1-1; 9 bases agree with TRBD1. The CDR3 is 15 residues long. V lost 5 bases to trimming and J lost 3 bases; unmatched junction nucleotides: 7. Germline-derived CDR1 and CDR2 are SEHNR and FQNEAQ (reference sequence). In DNA form, the CDR3 reads TGTGCCAGCAGCGCAAATGACAGGGGGGACACTGAAGCTTTCTTT. Its translation is CASSANDRGDTEAFF.

The chain recombines TRBV29-1 with TRBJ1-4; a weak D match, TRBD1 (5 bases). Trimming pared 5 bases from V and 6 bases from J, leaving 13 bases between. There are 13 residues in the CDR3. Germline V gene data show CDR1 as SQVTM and CDR2 as ANQGSEA. This chain's CDR3 is CSVFRGGDEKLFF. In DNA form, the CDR3 reads TGCAGCGTTTTCCGGGGGGGTGATGAAAAACTGTTTTTT. Variable domain in full (rest from reference TRBV29-1 and TRBJ1-4): SAVISQKPSRDICQRGTSLTIQCQVDSQVTMMFWYRQQPGQSLTLIATANQGSEATYESGFVIDKFPISRPNLTFSTLTVSNMSPEDSSIYLCSVFRGGDEKLFFGSGTQLSVL.

The J gene is TRBJ1-5, the V gene TRBV11-2; D is possibly TRBD1 (6 bases). The CDR3 consists of 13 residues. V was trimmed by 5 bases and J by 11 bases, leaving 16 bases between them. In germline, CDR1 is SGHAT, CDR2 FQNNGV. CDR3 coding DNA: TGTGCCAGCAGCGAAGACAGGCGAAGGACCCAGCATTTT. Translating gives CASSEDRRRTQHF.

The rearrangement links TRBV7-9 to TRBJ2-7; no clear D gene. The germline V and J ends were trimmed by 5 bases and 4 bases, with 12 bases remaining between them. The germline CDR1 and CDR2 sequences are SEHNR and FQNEAQ (reference sequence). This CDR3 has 13 residues. This chain's CDR3 is CASSADPTYEQYF. The CDR3 bases are TGTGCCAGCAGCGCAGACCCTACGTACGAGCAGTACTTC.

The genes are TRBV15 and TRBJ1-1, with D uncertain. V was pared by 3 bases and J by 4 bases, with 12 bases between. Germline V gene sequence: CDR1 LNHNV, CDR2 YYDKDF (reference sequence). The CDR3 extends over 14 amino acids. DNA for the CDR3: TGTGCCACCAGCAGTTCCTACTGGGGCACTGAAGCTTTCTTT. Translated: CATSSSYWGTEAFF.

This clonotype was counted a few times. The chain employs TRBV2 and TRBJ1-4, with no clear D. Trimming shortened V by 2 bases and J by 11 bases, and 0 bases separated the two germline ends. In germline, CDR1 is SNHLY, CDR2 FYNNEI. The CDR3 is made up of 9 amino acids. The chain's CDR3 is CASSEKLFF. The CDR3 nucleotides are TGTGCCAGCAGTGAAAAACTGTTTTTT.

The chain has TRBV5-6 and TRBJ1-2, with D uncertain. CDR1 SGHDT and CDR2 YYEEEE come from the germline V gene. The CDR3 length is 13 residues. V lost 1 base and J lost 3, with 7 bases in between. As DNA, the CDR3 is TGTGCCAGCAGCTTGTTGGAGGACTATGGCTACACCTTC. Translating gives CASSLLEDYGYTF.

The chain uses TRBV10-3 and TRBJ2-7, with 8 bases fitting TRBD1. Trimming at V came to 10 bases and at J to 5 bases, leaving 10 bases not matched to a gene. CDR1 is ENHRY and CDR2 is SYGVKD in the germline V gene. CDR3 length: 13 residues. The CDR3 spells CATRQGTGDEQYF. CDR3 nucleotides: TGTGCCACCCGACAGGGGACGGGTGACGAGCAGTACTTC.

V usage is TRBV6-1 and J usage is TRBJ2-3; TRBD2 matches at 11 bases. Germline CDR1 is MNHNS and CDR2 is SASEGT. This CDR3 contains 15 residues. Trimming took 6 bases from V and 2 from J; bases not matched to a gene: 4. The DNA of the CDR3 is TGTGCCAGCAGCTTAGCGGGAGGGAACACAGATACGCAGTATTTT. Amino acid sequence: CASSLAGGNTDTQYF.

This clonotype was counted only a few times. A much larger clone lies one base from this, so it may be a read error. V is TRBV28 and J is TRBJ1-1; 7 bases match TRBD1. The CDR3 totals 13 residues. CDR1 and CDR2 (germline): MDHEN, SYDVKM. Trimming at V came to 8 bases and at J to 0 bases, leaving 3 bases not matched to a gene. The CDR3 reads CASQGQLNTEAFF. The CDR3 coding sequence is TGTGCCAGCCAGGGACAGTTGAACACTGAAGCTTTCTTT. Complete variable domain (other parts from reference TRBV28 and TRBJ1-1): DVKVTQSSRYLVKRTGEKVFLECVQDMDHENMFWYRQDPGLGLRLIYFSYDVKMKEKGDIPEGYSVSREKKERFSLILESASTNQTSMYLCASQGQLNTEAFFGQGTRLTVV.

This clonotype was picked up many times. This chain connects TRBV5-1 to TRBJ2-5; D is perhaps TRBD1 (5 bases). Trimming shortened V by 4 bases and J by 2 bases, and 12 bases separated the two germline ends. This CDR3 has 14 amino acids. Germline V gene data show CDR1 as SGHRS and CDR2 as YFSETQ. CDR3 coding DNA: TGCGCCAGCAGCACCCGGACAAATCAAGAGACCCAGTACTTC. Amino acids: CASSTRTNQETQYF.

This clonotype was recorded a few times. At one end, the junction sequence differs from germline, possibly due to a read error. This rearrangement joins TRBV24-1 to TRBJ2-5, with D perhaps TRBD1 (6 bases). The CDR3 runs 15 residues. Germline V gives CDR1 KGHDR, CDR2 SFDVKD. In DNA, the CDR3 is TGTGCCATCAGTGAGTCCAGAGGGGGTAGAGAGACCCAGTACTTC. Translated: CAISESRGGRETQYF.